This T cell receptor beta chain was retrieved from a study of blood T cell repertoires in COVID-19. Study as a whole: COVID-19 samples collected from the United States, Italy and Spain covered acute and convalescent phases. In each case, the material was cDNA or gDNA derived from T cells, B-cell-depleted T cells, or PBMCs.

This clone was seen a few times. In the original workflow: Reference gene primer amplification yielded estimated nucleated cell counts. The table came from immunoSEQ multiplex PCR; TCRdb's copy has only in-frame clones and leaves some out. V and J calls plus clone size are reproduced from that table; the DNA served to infer D and trimming. The table shows about 28,000 clones, with 76% occurring only once. This CDR3 is 12 amino acids long. Per the germline V gene, CDR1 is SQVTM and CDR2 is ANQGSEA. The V gene lost 4 bases and the J gene lost 6 bases, with 12 bases spanning the gap. The V call is TRBV29-1, the J call TRBJ1-2, with a weak D call TRBD1 (6 bases). Specimen: peripheral blood. The sequence was collected from a man aged 65 to 79 with acute or convalescent COVID-19. The CDR3 bases are TGCAGCGTTGTTAACAGGGCCCATGGCTACACCTTC. Translation: CSVVNRAHGYTF.